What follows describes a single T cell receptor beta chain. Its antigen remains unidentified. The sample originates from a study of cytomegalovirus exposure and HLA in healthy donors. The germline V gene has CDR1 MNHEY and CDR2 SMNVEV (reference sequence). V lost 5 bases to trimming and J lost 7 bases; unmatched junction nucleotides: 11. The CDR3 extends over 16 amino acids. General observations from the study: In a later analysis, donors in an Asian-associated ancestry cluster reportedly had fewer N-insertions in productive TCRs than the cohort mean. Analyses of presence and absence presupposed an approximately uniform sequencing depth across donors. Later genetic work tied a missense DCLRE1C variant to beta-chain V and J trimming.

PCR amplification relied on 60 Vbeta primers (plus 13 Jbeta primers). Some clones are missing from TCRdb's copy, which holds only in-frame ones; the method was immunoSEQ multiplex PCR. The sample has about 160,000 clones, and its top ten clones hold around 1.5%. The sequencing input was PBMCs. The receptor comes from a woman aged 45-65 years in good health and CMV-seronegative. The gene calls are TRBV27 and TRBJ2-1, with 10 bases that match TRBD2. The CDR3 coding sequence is TGTGCCAGCAGTACGTCCGGGACTAGCGTTTGGAATGAGCAGTTCTTC. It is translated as CASSTSGTSVWNEQFF.